This entry lists 5 T cell receptor beta chains sequenced from one sample in a study of T cells after posttransplantation cyclophosphamide. Repertoires were generated with immunoSEQ multiplex PCR, while TCRdb's copy carries only in-frame clones and drops some. The sample contains 40,000 to 55,000 clones, none occurring once; approximately 2.4% lies in the top ten. The material sequenced was PBMCs. The source of these receptors is a man between 35 and 55 years old in good health, CMV-negative, and a related stem cell transplant donor.

This clone has at least ten counts. CDR3 in DNA: TGCAGCGTTGAAACAGGGAACGCTTTCTTT. Translated, it gives CSVETGNAFF. The chain links TRBV29-1 to TRBJ1-1; a weak D match, TRBD1 (6 bases). CDR3 length: 10 amino acids. Germline V gives CDR1 SQVTM, CDR2 ANQGSEA. V shed 2 bases and J shed 11 bases, with 9 bases lying between them.

This clone was recorded at least ten times. The CDR3 bases are TGTGCCAGTAGCCCGACTAGAGATACGCAGTATTTT. Its protein is CASSPTRDTQYF. The chain links TRBV19 to TRBJ2-3; tentatively, D is TRBD2 (6 bases). Per germline, CDR1 LNHDA and CDR2 SQIVND (reference sequence). The CDR3 is 12 residues long. V was trimmed by 6 bases and J by 5 bases, leaving 9 bases between them.

V usage is TRBV28 and J usage is TRBJ2-5, with TRBD1 matching 9 bases. V shed 2 bases and J 0 bases; nucleotides not matched to a gene: 4. Germline CDR1 and CDR2: MDHEN and SYDVKM. CDR3 size: 16 residues. The CDR3 loop is CASSLLGTGYQETQYF. In nucleotides, the CDR3 is TGTGCCAGCAGTTTACTCGGGACAGGGTACCAAGAGACCCAGTACTTC.

This clone came up many times. The chain links TRBV5-1 to TRBJ2-2, with D possibly TRBD1 on 6 matching bases. This CDR3 region has 15 residues. Trimming cost V 4 bases and J 1 base, with 11 bases left between them. Germline CDR1 reads SGHRS; CDR2 reads YFSETQ. CDR3 in DNA: TGCGCCAGCAGCATGGGACACGGGAACACCGGGGAGCTGTTTTTT. It codes for CASSMGHGNTGELFF.

The sample holds many counts of this clone. The gene calls are TRBV7-6 and TRBJ2-1, with 9 bases aligning to TRBD1. The CDR3 is made up of 14 amino acids. The V and J ends lost 3 bases and 5 bases, in that order; junction bases with no gene match: 2. Germline CDR1 is SGHVS and CDR2 is FNYEAQ. The CDR3: CASSLDRGHNEQFF. The CDR3 DNA is TGTGCCAGCAGCTTGGACAGGGGTCACAATGAGCAGTTCTTC.